The 2 T cell receptor beta chains reported below all come from one sample, sequenced in a study of CD8 T cells in ankylosing spondylitis (dated by TCRdb to between 2016 and 2019). Receptor amplification or capture employed 5' RACE. The sample was run on an Illumina HiSeq 2500. TCRdb reworked the public reads: Q25 trimming with fastp, MiXCR clone assembly, productive beta chains retained. Every entry covers one CDR3 protein and lists the most common genes and DNA from its rows. This sample has some 220,000 distinct CDR3 sequences in its table, and roughly 8.2% of those were observed once. The ten largest clones add up to 4.8% of the sample. The sample consisted of blood, either unsorted or a sorted T cell fraction (not recorded which). These receptors all come from a female donor with ankylosing spondylitis or in good health (not recorded which).

Of note for this clonotype: An end of the junction does not agree with germline; a read error may underlie this. The rearrangement uses TRBV12-3 or TRBV12-4 and TRBJ2-2; a possible D gene is TRBD2 (6 bases). This CDR3 has 14 amino acids. CDR3 bases: TGTGCCAGCAGGTTTAGTGGGAGGACCGAGGAGCTGTTTTTT. Translated: CASRFSGRTEELFF.

This clonotype occurred many times. The chain has TRBV29-1 and TRBJ1-2; 7 nucleotides match TRBD1. The trim removed 7 bases at V and 2 bases at J, leaving 4 bases unmatched. There are 12 residues in the CDR3. Germline values: CDR1 SQVTM, CDR2 ANQGSEA. The DNA for the CDR3 is TGCAGCGGGGACAGAGACAACTATGGCTACACCTTC. Translation gives CSGDRDNYGYTF.